Below, 10 T cell receptor beta chains from the same sample are listed, as sequenced in a study of response to subunit inactivated influenza vaccine. Each CDR3 protein gets one entry after TCRdb re-called the RT-PCR reads with MiXCR. The sample holds around 710,000 distinct CDR3 sequences, roughly 14% seen once. The material was PBMCs from blood, obtained around 14 days before vaccination. The receptors derive from a middle-aged man who received an inactivated influenza vaccine.

V and J are TRBV4-2 and TRBJ1-2; D is uncertain. V was shortened by 1 base and J by 0 bases, with 9 bases between the two germline ends. Germline lookup yields CDR1 LGHNA and CDR2 YNFKEQ. The length of the CDR3 is 15 residues. The CDR3, as DNA: TGTGCCAGCAGCCAAGCGCCACAGTCTAACTATGGCTACACCTTC. Its translation: CASSQAPQSNYGYTF.

This clonotype was detected a few times. The chain employs TRBV9 and TRBJ1-1; a possible D gene is TRBD1 (5 bases). The CDR3 covers 15 residues. With 0 bases removed from V and 4 bases from J, the gap between germline ends came to 13 bases. Per the germline V gene, CDR1 is SGDLS and CDR2 is YYNGEE. CDR3 protein: CASSVEGRGTTEAFF. The CDR3 DNA follows: TGTGCCAGCAGCGTAGAGGGACGGGGGACCACTGAAGCTTTCTTT.

This clonotype has just a few counts. V gene TRBV27 combines with J gene TRBJ2-7; no clear D gene. Trimming removed 0 bases at V and 3 bases at J, with 21 bases between. Germline lookup yields CDR1 MNHEY and CDR2 SMNVEV (reference sequence). The CDR3 totals 18 residues. CDR3 coding DNA: TGTGCCAGCAGTTTATCGAGTTTCTTTGGCGCTCCTTTCTACGAGCAGTACTTC. It encodes CASSLSSFFGAPFYEQYF.

This clonotype was seen ten or more times. The gene calls are TRBV7-2 and TRBJ2-2, with D unclear. Between the trimmed V and J ends, which lost 1 base and 0 bases, there was a span of 9 bases. Looked up from germline, CDR1 is SGHTA and CDR2 is FQGNSA. The CDR3 contains 16 residues. CDR3 DNA: TGTGCCAGCAGCTTAGTTTCAGCCTCGAACACCGGGGAGCTGTTTTTT. Translation gives CASSLVSASNTGELFF.

This chain uses TRBV7-8 with TRBJ2-1; possibly TRBD1 for D (5 bases). Trimming took off 0 bases at V and 6 bases at J, with 15 bases between the two ends. The CDR3 consists of 16 residues. Germline loops: CDR1 SGHVS, CDR2 FQNEAQ. CDR3 nucleotide sequence: TGTGCCAGCAGCTTAGCGCTTTCTCGGCAGGGCAATGAGCAGTTCTTC. Translation: CASSLALSRQGNEQFF.

This chain connects TRBV29-1 to TRBJ2-5; D is possibly TRBD2 (5 bases). The CDR3 is 12 residues long. Germline V lookup: CDR1 SQVTM, CDR2 ANQGSEA. Trimming cost V 1 base and J 9 bases, with 12 bases left between them. The chain's CDR3 is CSVEGNGVAQYF. CDR3 coding DNA: TGCAGCGTTGAAGGAAACGGGGTGGCCCAGTACTTC.

This clonotype was seen more than once but under ten times. The chain couples TRBV20-1 to TRBJ2-1, with TRBD1 matching over 11 bases. CDR3 size: 14 residues. Trimming took 2 bases from V and 6 from J; bases not matched to a gene: 3. Germline lookup yields CDR1 DFQATT and CDR2 SNEGSKA (reference sequence). The CDR3 loop is CSARTGTGGNEQFF. The CDR3 DNA follows: TGCAGTGCTAGAACCGGGACAGGGGGCAATGAGCAGTTCTTC.

Ten or more counts support this clonotype. The chain uses TRBV2 and TRBJ1-2; D possibly corresponds to TRBD1 (6 bases). Trimming removed 4 bases at V and 8 bases at J, with 17 bases between. The CDR3 is 14 amino acids. Germline CDR1 and CDR2: SNHLY and FYNNEI. CDR3 coding DNA: TGTGCCAGCAGTGGTCTGGGGGCTGATGGCGGCTACACCTTC. It yields the protein CASSGLGADGGYTF.

In its sample, this clonotype was seen many times. This chain links TRBV11-2 with TRBJ2-1; 7 bases line up with TRBD1. CDR1 is SGHAT and CDR2 is FQNNGV in the germline V gene. The V and J ends lost 5 bases and 8 bases, in that order; junction bases with no gene match: 3. The CDR3 contains 12 residues. The CDR3 spells CASSVQGYEQFF. CDR3 bases: TGTGCCAGCAGCGTACAGGGGTATGAGCAGTTCTTC.

This clonotype came up many times. The V call is TRBV7-9, the J call TRBJ2-1; 13 nucleotides align to TRBD2. The V and J ends lost 6 bases and 5 bases, in that order; junction bases with no gene match: 4. The CDR3 is 15 residues long. Germline V lookup: CDR1 SEHNR, CDR2 FQNEAQ (reference sequence). Written as DNA, the CDR3 is TGTGCCAGCAGGGGGGGACTAGCGGGAAACAATGAGCAGTTCTTC. Its translation: CASRGGLAGNNEQFF.